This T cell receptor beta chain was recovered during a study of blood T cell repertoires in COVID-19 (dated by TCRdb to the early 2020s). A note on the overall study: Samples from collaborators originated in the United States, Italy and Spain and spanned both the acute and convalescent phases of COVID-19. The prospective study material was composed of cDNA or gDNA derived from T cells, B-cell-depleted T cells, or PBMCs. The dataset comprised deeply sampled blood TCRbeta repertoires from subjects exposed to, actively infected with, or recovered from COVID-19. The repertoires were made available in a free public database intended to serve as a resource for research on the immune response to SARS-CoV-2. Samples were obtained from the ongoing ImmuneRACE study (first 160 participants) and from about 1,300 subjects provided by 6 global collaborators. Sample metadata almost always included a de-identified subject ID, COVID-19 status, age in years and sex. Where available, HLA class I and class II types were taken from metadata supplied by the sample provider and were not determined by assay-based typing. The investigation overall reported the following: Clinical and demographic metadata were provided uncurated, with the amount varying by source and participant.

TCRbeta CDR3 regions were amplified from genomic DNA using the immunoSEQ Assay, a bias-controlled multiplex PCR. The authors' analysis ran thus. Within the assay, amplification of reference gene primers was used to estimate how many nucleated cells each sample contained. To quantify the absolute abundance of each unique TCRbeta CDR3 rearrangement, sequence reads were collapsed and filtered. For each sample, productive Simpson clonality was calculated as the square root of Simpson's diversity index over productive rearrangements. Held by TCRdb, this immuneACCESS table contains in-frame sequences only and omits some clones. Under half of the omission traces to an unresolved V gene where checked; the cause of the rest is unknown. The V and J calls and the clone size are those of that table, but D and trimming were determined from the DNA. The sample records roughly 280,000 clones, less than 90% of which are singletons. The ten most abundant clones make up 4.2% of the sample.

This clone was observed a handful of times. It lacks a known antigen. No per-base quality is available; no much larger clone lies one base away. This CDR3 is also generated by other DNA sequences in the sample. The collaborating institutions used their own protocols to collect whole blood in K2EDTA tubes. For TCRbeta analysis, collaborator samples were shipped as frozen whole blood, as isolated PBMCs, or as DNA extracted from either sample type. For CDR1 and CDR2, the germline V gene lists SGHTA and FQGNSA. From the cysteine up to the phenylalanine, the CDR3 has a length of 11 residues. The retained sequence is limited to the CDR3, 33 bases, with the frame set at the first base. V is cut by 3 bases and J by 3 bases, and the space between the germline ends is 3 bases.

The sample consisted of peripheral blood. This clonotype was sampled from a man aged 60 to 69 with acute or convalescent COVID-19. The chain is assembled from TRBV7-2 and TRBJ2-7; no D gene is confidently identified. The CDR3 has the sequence CASSLYYEQYF. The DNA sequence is TGTGCCAGCAGCTTGTACTACGAGCAGTACTTC.